These 20 T cell receptor beta chains share one sample of origin, sequenced in a study of T cell responses to AZD1222 COVID-19 vaccine. Sequencing used immunoSEQ multiplex PCR; TCRdb keeps in-frame clones, though not all of them. The sample lists 160,000 or so clones, about nine tenths occurring once. The material was peripheral blood, obtained 28 days after the second dose of the MenACWY control vaccine. Receptor source: an adult who received the MenACWY meningococcal vaccine as a control.

The J gene is TRBJ1-5, the V gene TRBV5-5; perhaps TRBD1 as D (6 bases). The CDR3 extends over 14 amino acids. Germline CDR1 SGHKS, CDR2 YYEKEE (reference sequence). Trimming took off 6 bases at V and 3 bases at J, with 13 bases between the two ends. CDR3: CASTEGQFNQPQHF. CDR3 sequence (DNA): TGTGCCAGCACCGAAGGACAGTTCAATCAGCCCCAGCATTTT.

The gene calls are TRBV4-3 and TRBJ2-1; D unclear. The CDR3 loop spans 13 amino acids. From germline, CDR1 is LGHNA and CDR2 YSLEER. V lost 1 base, J lost 8 bases, and 9 bases lay in between. CDR3 protein: CASSQVGRDEQFF. The CDR3 nucleotides read TGCGCCAGCAGCCAAGTTGGCCGAGATGAGCAGTTCTTC.

This chain connects TRBV5-6 to TRBJ1-2, with unresolved D. The CDR3 extends over 15 amino acids. CDR1 is SGHDT and CDR2 is YYEEEE in the germline V gene. The ends were cut back, 1 base at V and 0 bases at J, with 10 bases in the middle. This CDR3 is CASSLYGVANYGYTF. Written as DNA, the CDR3 is TGTGCCAGCAGCTTGTACGGGGTAGCTAACTATGGCTACACCTTC. Together with reference TRBV5-6 and TRBJ1-2, the CDR3 gives the full variable domain: DAGVTQSPTHLIKTRGQQVTLRCSPKSGHDTVSWYQQALGQGPQFIFQYYEEEERQRGNFPDRFSGHQFPNYSSELNVNALLLGDSALYLCASSLYGVANYGYTFGSGTRLTVV.

The chain has TRBV30 and TRBJ1-1; D unresolved. V was shortened by 1 base and J by 7 bases, with 10 bases between the two germline ends. This CDR3 is 12 amino acids long. CDR1 is GTSNPN and CDR2 is SVGIG in the germline V gene (reference sequence). For the CDR3, the DNA is TGTGCCTGGAGTGATCTAGGGCGTGAAGCTTTCTTT. Its protein product is CAWSDLGREAFF.

In this sample, this clone turned up once. The chain has TRBV18 and TRBJ2-7; 7 bases map to TRBD1. CDR3 length equals 14 residues. CDR1 KGHSH and CDR2 LQKENI come from the germline V gene. J gave up 4 bases and V 1 base, and 4 bases lay outside the gene matches. As DNA, the CDR3 is TGTGCCAGCTCACCACAGACAGGGAAGTACGAGCAGTACTTC. Translated, it gives CASSPQTGKYEQYF.

The J gene is TRBJ1-2, the V gene TRBV7-2; no firm D call. Germline CDR1 and CDR2: SGHTA and FQGNSA. CDR3 length: 14 residues. Trimming left V 1 base short and J 4 bases short, with 10 bases between. The CDR3 nucleotides read TGTGCCAGCAGCTTAGGTGGGCAGTCCTATGGCTACACCTTC. Protein: CASSLGGQSYGYTF.

The chain links TRBV7-2 to TRBJ1-5; no clear D. V was cut by 1 base and J by 5 bases, with 6 bases left in between. CDR3 length: 13 residues. Per germline, CDR1 SGHTA and CDR2 FQGNSA. CDR3 coding DNA: TGTGCCAGCAGCTTAGGGATGGATCAGCCCCAGCATTTT. It is translated as CASSLGMDQPQHF.

The V and J genes are TRBV30 and TRBJ1-2; D uncertain. CDR1 and CDR2 (germline): GTSNPN, SVGIG (reference sequence). V lost 1 base and J lost 4, with 7 bases in between. The CDR3 runs to 12 residues. CDR3 sequence reads: CAWSGQVYGYTF. The CDR3 bases are TGTGCCTGGAGTGGGCAGGTCTATGGCTACACCTTC.

The chain uses TRBV30 and TRBJ2-7, with D hard to call. The germline V gene encodes CDR1 GTSNPN and CDR2 SVGIG (reference sequence). The CDR3 is 13 residues long. Trimming left V 0 bases short and J 2 bases short, with 8 bases between. The CDR3 bases are TGTGCCTGGAGTGTACGGGCGCCCTACGAGCAGTACTTC. This encodes CAWSVRAPYEQYF.

The sample holds one count of this clone. The chain links TRBV29-1 to TRBJ1-2; D ambiguous. V was pared by 0 bases and J by 0 bases, with 11 bases between. CDR1 SQVTM and CDR2 ANQGSEA come from the germline V gene. The CDR3 length is 15 residues. DNA of the CDR3: TGCAGCGTTGAAGATCTCATGAATACTAACTATGGCTACACCTTC. It encodes CSVEDLMNTNYGYTF.

V is TRBV30 and J is TRBJ2-4; a possible D gene is TRBD1 (6 bases). CDR1 and CDR2 from the germline V gene are GTSNPN and SVGIG (reference sequence). The CDR3 consists of 15 residues. Trimming removed 7 bases from V and 7 bases from J, with 23 bases in between. The CDR3 DNA is TGTGCCTTATTCAGACCACAGGGAACAGGGAACATTCAGTACTTC. Translated, it gives CALFRPQGTGNIQYF.

The V gene is TRBV19, the J gene TRBJ2-5; 7 bases agree with TRBD1. Trimming cost V 8 bases and J 3 bases; bases outside gene matches: 6. CDR3 size: 13 residues. The germline gives CDR1 LNHDA, CDR2 SQIVND (reference sequence). CDR3 nucleotides: TGTGCCAGTGGAGCCGGGACAGAAGAGACCCAGTACTTC. This codes for CASGAGTEETQYF.

This chain joins TRBV19 and TRBJ2-2, with 10 nucleotides matching TRBD1. Looked up from germline, CDR1 is LNHDA and CDR2 is SQIVND (reference sequence). This CDR3 comprises 19 residues. The junction had 11 bases not matched to a gene; V was cut back by 1 base and J by 3 bases. In DNA form, the CDR3 reads TGTGCCAGTAGTATAGGCATCCTGGGACAGGGGACCGACACCGGGGAGCTGTTTTTT. Translated, it gives CASSIGILGQGTDTGELFF.

This sequence joins TRBV28 and TRBJ1-6; D is ambiguous. The CDR3 runs 14 residues. Trimming cost V 1 base and J 8 bases, with 9 bases left between them. Per germline, CDR1 MDHEN and CDR2 SYDVKM. CDR3 nucleotide sequence: TGTGCCAGCAGTTTATCCCAGGATCATTCACCCCTCCACTTT. Translated: CASSLSQDHSPLHF.

The genes are TRBV7-9 and TRBJ1-1; D perhaps matches TRBD1 (5 bases). This CDR3 is built from 15 residues. Germline V gene sequence: CDR1 SEHNR, CDR2 FQNEAQ (reference sequence). V was trimmed by 3 bases and J by 5 bases, leaving 16 bases between them. The CDR3 DNA reads TGTGCCAGCAGCTTTGTGGGGGTCTCACTGACTGAAGCTTTCTTT. This sequence encodes CASSFVGVSLTEAFF.

The J gene is TRBJ1-1, the V gene TRBV27, with TRBD1 as a possible D gene (5 bases). Trimming pared 4 bases from V and 2 bases from J, leaving 17 bases between. CDR1 and CDR2 from the germline V gene are MNHEY and SMNVEV (reference sequence). The CDR3 length is 16 residues. DNA of the CDR3: TGTGCCAGCAGTTCACGGGACGGATTATTTAACACTGAAGCTTTCTTT. Its protein is CASSSRDGLFNTEAFF.

The chain joins TRBV29-1 to TRBJ1-4, with D possibly matching TRBD1 (6 bases). Trimming took off 1 base at V and 7 bases at J, with 13 bases between the two ends. This CDR3 contains 14 residues. From germline, CDR1 is SQVTM and CDR2 ANQGSEA. CDR3: CSVEGARGSEKLFF. The CDR3 DNA reads TGCAGCGTTGAAGGGGCCAGGGGATCTGAAAAACTGTTTTTT.

The J gene is TRBJ1-6, the V gene TRBV18; D gene unclear. Deletions cut 8 bases from V and 8 bases from J, with 10 bases between. The length of the CDR3 is 12 residues. The germline gives CDR1 KGHSH, CDR2 LQKENI. The DNA for the CDR3 is TGTGCCAGCGAGGGTGTGCATTCACCCCTCCACTTT. Protein sequence: CASEGVHSPLHF.

This chain joins TRBV27 and TRBJ2-2; 9 nucleotides align to TRBD1. The CDR3 contains 16 residues. The trim removed 5 bases at V and 3 bases at J, leaving 7 bases unmatched. Looked up from germline, CDR1 is MNHEY and CDR2 is SMNVEV (reference sequence). As DNA, the CDR3 is TGTGCCAGCAGTCCGCACGGGACAGGGTACACCGGGGAGCTGTTTTTT. Translation gives CASSPHGTGYTGELFF.

The chain recombines TRBV28 with TRBJ2-4; 7 bases fit TRBD1. The CDR3 is 15 amino acids. Germline loops: CDR1 MDHEN, CDR2 SYDVKM. With 4 bases clipped from V and 2 bases from J, the junction kept 5 bases outside the gene matches. The CDR3 region has the DNA TGTGCCAGCAGTTCCGACAGGGTCCCCAAAAACATTCAGTACTTC. Residues: CASSSDRVPKNIQYF.